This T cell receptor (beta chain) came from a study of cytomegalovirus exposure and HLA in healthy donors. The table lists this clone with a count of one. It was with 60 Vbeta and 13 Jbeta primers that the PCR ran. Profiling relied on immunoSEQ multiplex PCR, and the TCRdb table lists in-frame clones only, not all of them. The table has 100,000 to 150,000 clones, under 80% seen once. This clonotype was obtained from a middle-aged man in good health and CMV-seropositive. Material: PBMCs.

CDR3 in DNA: TGTGCCAGCAGTCTACCCCTCATGAACACTGAAGCTTTCTTT. It is translated as CASSLPLMNTEAFF. J is TRBJ1-1 and V is TRBV28, with D uncertain. Germline CDR1 reads MDHEN; CDR2 reads SYDVKM. Trimming took 5 bases from V and 0 from J, leaving 10 bases between them. This CDR3 comprises 14 residues.